This T cell receptor (beta chain) was documented in a study of T cell repertoires in cytomegalovirus infection (dated by TCRdb to between 2017 and 2020). With regard to the full study: Because public TCR beta signatures pointed to carriage of CMV infection together with the matching HLA type, the HLA type of each donor mattered for the analysis.

Overall results and qualifications from the work: Carriers of CMV infection plus the relevant HLA type were discriminated by the cumulative frequency of public TCR beta family members in the study cohort and in an independent roughly 350-donor cohort. The ex vivo response was dominated by HLA-C-restricted CMV-specific TCR beta clonotypes, which also provided the single most frequent clonotype in two of eight donors.

This clonotype was recorded at least ten times. Its antigen is still unknown. The sample holds no much larger clone one base away, and base qualities are not on file. The reads were generated on an Illumina HiSeq 1500. The public reads were reanalyzed by TCRdb: fastp trimming at Q25, MiXCR alignment, in-frame beta chains only. Entries are consolidated by CDR3 protein sequence, retaining the most common genes and DNA. This sample gives 630,000 or so distinct CDR3 sequences in total; 20% to 30% of them show up just once. The top ten constitute approximately 8.2% of the sample. Sample: CD8+ T cells from PBMCs. The clonotype originates from a human donor in good health (CMV status not recorded). Some clones in this sample may be carry-over from other donors' samples.

At the DNA level, the sequence is TGTGCCAGCAGCTACTCCGGGACAGGGTTTTACAATGAGCAGTTCTTC. Its amino acids are CASSYSGTGFYNEQFF. The rearrangement combines TRBV7-6 with TRBJ2-1, and 9 junctional nucleotides match TRBD1. CDR1 and CDR2, looked up from the germline V gene, are SGHVS and FNYEAQ. The CDR3 holds 16 amino acids from the cysteine to the phenylalanine. The read is trimmed to its CDR3 DNA, 48 bases read in frame from base 1. V and J are trimmed by 4 bases and 4 bases, and the gene matches miss 8 bases of the junction.